These 12 T cell receptor beta chains came from one sample sequenced in a study of identical twins. TCRdb called the 5' RACE reads again in MiXCR, with one record for every CDR3 protein. The top ten hold roughly 0.4% of the sample, which has around 550,000 distinct CDR3 sequences, roughly 15% seen once. These data also formed part of another study, on yellow fever vaccine responses in identical twins.

Sequenced input: CD4+ T cells sorted from blood. These receptors were obtained from a young woman in good health.

This clonotype was seen a handful of times. The chain combines TRBV12-3 or TRBV12-4 with TRBJ2-1; D may be TRBD1 or TRBD2 (6 bases each). V shed 7 bases and J shed 10 bases, with 23 bases lying between them. This CDR3 has 15 residues. The chain's CDR3 is CASTSATGGGREQFF. CDR3 coding DNA: TGTGCCAGCACTTCAGCGACAGGCGGAGGGCGGGAGCAGTTCTTC.

The rearrangement links TRBV5-1 to TRBJ1-2; D uncertain. The V end lost 1 base, the J end lost 0 bases, and 10 bases lay between the germline ends. The CDR3 spans 15 residues. Germline lookup yields CDR1 SGHRS and CDR2 YFSETQ. This chain's CDR3 is CASSLLLGANYGYTF. DNA of the CDR3: TGCGCCAGCAGCTTGCTTCTGGGAGCTAACTATGGCTACACCTTC.

This clonotype was counted only a few times. The chain recombines TRBV20-1 with TRBJ1-2, with D hard to call. CDR1 and CDR2 from the germline V gene are DFQATT and SNEGSKA (reference sequence). This CDR3 contains 12 residues. As DNA, the CDR3 is TGCATTTCGAGGGAAGCTAACTATGGCTACACCTTC. This gives the protein CISREANYGYTF.

The V call is TRBV7-8, the J call TRBJ2-3; D call uncertain. Deletions cut 5 bases from V and 7 bases from J, with 16 bases between. Germline V CDR1 and CDR2: SGHVS, FQNEAQ. The length of the CDR3 is 14 residues. DNA for the CDR3: TGTGCCAGCAGCCCCCGGACCACCGGGTATACGCAGTATTTT. It is translated as CASSPRTTGYTQYF.

This clonotype was found once. The V call is TRBV5-5, the J call TRBJ2-2, with 8 bases lining up with TRBD2. Germline V CDR1 and CDR2: SGHKS, YYEKEE (reference sequence). V was pared by 6 bases and J by 6 bases, with 7 bases of the junction left unmatched. The length of the CDR3 is 14 residues. The chain's CDR3 is CASTRPGGAGELFF. CDR3 coding DNA: TGTGCCAGCACCCGCCCGGGGGGGGCCGGGGAGCTGTTTTTT.

This clonotype was counted a few times. V is TRBV24-1 and J is TRBJ2-1; perhaps TRBD2 as D (6 bases). Germline assignment: CDR1 KGHDR and CDR2 SFDVKD. The CDR3 contains 18 residues. V dropped 9 bases and J dropped 7 bases, with 30 bases sitting between them. The CDR3 DNA reads TGTGCCACCGCCTCAATACTACCCCAGGGAATAGGAGGGAATGAGCAGTTCTTC. It translates to CATASILPQGIGGNEQFF.

V gene TRBV5-6 combines with J gene TRBJ2-7, with D perhaps matching TRBD2 (6 bases). Germline V lookup: CDR1 SGHDT, CDR2 YYEEEE. Trimming removed 0 bases from V and 5 bases from J, with 6 bases in between. The CDR3 has 12 amino acids. The CDR3 is CASSLGGDEQYV. For the CDR3, the DNA is TGTGCCAGCAGCTTGGGCGGGGACGAGCAGTACGTC.

CDR3 sequence (DNA): TGTGCCAGCTCTACAGGGGCCTTCTCTGGAAACACCATATATTTT. Translating gives CASSTGAFSGNTIYF. The J gene is TRBJ1-3, the V gene TRBV6-1, with 7 bases that match TRBD1. Germline-derived CDR1 and CDR2 are MNHNS and SASEGT. J lost 0 bases, V lost 8 bases, and 7 bases had no gene match. CDR3 length: 15 residues.

The rearrangement joins TRBV20-1 to TRBJ2-1; 9 nucleotides align to TRBD2. CDR3 size: 14 residues. Trimming took 3 bases from V and 7 from J; bases not matched to a gene: 7. Per germline, CDR1 DFQATT and CDR2 SNEGSKA (reference sequence). The CDR3 reads CSASAGGRWNEQFF. CDR3 DNA sequence: TGCAGTGCTAGTGCGGGGGGGAGGTGGAATGAGCAGTTCTTC.

This clonotype was counted a few times. V is TRBV7-7 and J is TRBJ2-2; 9 nucleotides agree with TRBD2. The germline gives CDR1 SSHAT, CDR2 FNYEAQ (reference sequence). The ends lost 5 bases at V and 1 base at J; junction bases unmatched: 11. This CDR3 has 18 amino acids. The CDR3 bases are TGTGCCAGCAGCCCAGACCGGGCTAGCGGGAAGAACACCGGGGAGCTGTTTTTT. Its translation is CASSPDRASGKNTGELFF.

The V call is TRBV13, the J call TRBJ2-2, with 9 bases lining up with TRBD2. The ends lost 5 bases at V and 2 bases at J; junction bases unmatched: 3. Germline V gene sequence: CDR1 PRHDT, CDR2 FYEKMQ (reference sequence). The CDR3 extends over 15 amino acids. CDR3 DNA sequence: TGTGCCAGCAGCACTAGCGGGCCCAACACCGGGGAGCTGTTTTTT. Its protein product is CASSTSGPNTGELFF.

The rearrangement uses TRBV20-1 and TRBJ2-7, with D unclear. This CDR3 is 11 amino acids long. Germline CDR1 reads DFQATT; CDR2 reads SNEGSKA (reference sequence). Trimming cost V 8 bases and J 1 base, with 9 bases left between them. The CDR3 loop reads CSFSKSYEQYV. DNA of the CDR3: TGCAGTTTTTCGAAATCCTACGAGCAGTACGTC.